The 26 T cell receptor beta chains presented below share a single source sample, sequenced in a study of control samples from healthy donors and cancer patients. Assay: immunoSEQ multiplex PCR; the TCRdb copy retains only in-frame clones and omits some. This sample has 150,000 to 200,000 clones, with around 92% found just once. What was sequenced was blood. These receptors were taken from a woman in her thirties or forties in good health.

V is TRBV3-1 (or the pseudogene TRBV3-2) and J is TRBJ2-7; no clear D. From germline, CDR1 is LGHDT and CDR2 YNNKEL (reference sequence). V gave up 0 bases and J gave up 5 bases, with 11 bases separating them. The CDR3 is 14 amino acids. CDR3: CASSQELGTHEQYF. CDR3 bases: TGTGCCAGCAGCCAAGAATTGGGCACCCACGAGCAGTACTTC.

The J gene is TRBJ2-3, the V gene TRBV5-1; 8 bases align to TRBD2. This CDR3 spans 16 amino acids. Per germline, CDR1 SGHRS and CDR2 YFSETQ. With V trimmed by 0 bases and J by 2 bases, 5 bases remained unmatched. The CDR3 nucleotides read TGCGCCAGCAGCTTGGTAGCGGGGACGAACACAGATACGCAGTATTTT. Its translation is CASSLVAGTNTDTQYF.

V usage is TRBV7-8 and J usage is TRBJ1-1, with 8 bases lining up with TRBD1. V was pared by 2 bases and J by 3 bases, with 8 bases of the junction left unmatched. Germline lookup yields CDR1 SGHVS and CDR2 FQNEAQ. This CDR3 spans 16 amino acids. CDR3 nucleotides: TGTGCCAGCAGCTTAACTCCGGGACAGGCTTACACTGAAGCTTTCTTT. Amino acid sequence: CASSLTPGQAYTEAFF.

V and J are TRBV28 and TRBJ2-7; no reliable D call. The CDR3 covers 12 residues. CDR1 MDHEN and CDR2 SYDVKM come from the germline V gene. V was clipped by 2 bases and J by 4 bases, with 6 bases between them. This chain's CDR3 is CASSLMGYEQYF. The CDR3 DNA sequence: TGTGCCAGCAGTTTAATGGGTTACGAGCAGTACTTC. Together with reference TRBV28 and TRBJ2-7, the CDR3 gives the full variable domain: DVKVTQSSRYLVKRTGEKVFLECVQDMDHENMFWYRQDPGLGLRLIYFSYDVKMKEKGDIPEGYSVSREKKERFSLILESASTNQTSMYLCASSLMGYEQYFGPGTRLTVT.

The CDR3 DNA reads as TGCGCCAGCTCCACCGGGACAGAGAACACTGAAGCTTTCTTT. Protein product: CASSTGTENTEAFF. The chain is built from TRBV5-1 and TRBJ1-1; TRBD1 matches at 7 bases. Germline V CDR1 and CDR2: SGHRS, YFSETQ. Trimming took 7 bases from V and 1 from J; bases not matched to a gene: 7. This CDR3 contains 14 residues.

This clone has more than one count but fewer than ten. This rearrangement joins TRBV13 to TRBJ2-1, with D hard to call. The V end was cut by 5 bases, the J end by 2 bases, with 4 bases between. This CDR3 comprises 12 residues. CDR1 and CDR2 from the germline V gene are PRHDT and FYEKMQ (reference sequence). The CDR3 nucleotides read TGTGCCAGCAGCCCCACCTACAATGAGCAGTTCTTC. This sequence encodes CASSPTYNEQFF.

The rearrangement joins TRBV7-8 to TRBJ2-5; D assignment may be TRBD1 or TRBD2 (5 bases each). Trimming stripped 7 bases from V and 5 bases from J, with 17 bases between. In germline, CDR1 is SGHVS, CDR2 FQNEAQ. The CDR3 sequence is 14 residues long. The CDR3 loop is CASTEMGERETQYF. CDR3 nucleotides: TGTGCCAGCACCGAAATGGGGGAGCGGGAGACCCAGTACTTC.

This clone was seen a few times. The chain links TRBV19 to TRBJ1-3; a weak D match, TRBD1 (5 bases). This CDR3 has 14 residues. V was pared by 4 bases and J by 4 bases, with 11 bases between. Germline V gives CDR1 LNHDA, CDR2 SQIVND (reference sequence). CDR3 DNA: TGTGCCAGTAGTACCCTTGACAGCGGAAACACCATATATTTT. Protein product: CASSTLDSGNTIYF.

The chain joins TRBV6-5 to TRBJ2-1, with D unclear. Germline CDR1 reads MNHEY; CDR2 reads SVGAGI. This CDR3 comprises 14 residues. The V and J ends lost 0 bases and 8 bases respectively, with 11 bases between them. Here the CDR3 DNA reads TGTGCCAGCAGTTACTCGGGCAGCCCGGATGAGCAGTTCTTC. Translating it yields CASSYSGSPDEQFF.

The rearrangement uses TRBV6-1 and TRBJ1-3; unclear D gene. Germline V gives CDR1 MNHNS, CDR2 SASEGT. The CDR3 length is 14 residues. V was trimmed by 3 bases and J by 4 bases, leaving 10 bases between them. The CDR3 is CASSDPGIGNTIYF. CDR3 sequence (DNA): TGTGCCAGCAGTGACCCTGGTATAGGAAACACCATATATTTT.

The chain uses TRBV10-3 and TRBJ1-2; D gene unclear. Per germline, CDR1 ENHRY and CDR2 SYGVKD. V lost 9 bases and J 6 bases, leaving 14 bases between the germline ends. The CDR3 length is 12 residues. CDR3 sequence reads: CAINSVKNGYTF. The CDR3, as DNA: TGTGCCATAAATTCAGTAAAGAATGGCTACACCTTC.

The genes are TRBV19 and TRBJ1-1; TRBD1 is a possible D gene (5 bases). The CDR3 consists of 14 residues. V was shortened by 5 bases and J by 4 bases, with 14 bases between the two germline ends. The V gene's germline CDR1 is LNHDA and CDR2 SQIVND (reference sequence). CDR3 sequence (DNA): TGTGCCAGTAGTCTTCAGGGAGTCGGCACTGAAGCTTTCTTT. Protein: CASSLQGVGTEAFF. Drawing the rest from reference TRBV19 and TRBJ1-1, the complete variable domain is DGGITQSPKYLFRKEGQNVTLSCEQNLNHDAMYWYRQDPGQGLRLIYYSQIVNDFQKGDIAEGYSVSREKKESFPLTVTSAQKNPTAFYLCASSLQGVGTEAFFGQGTRLTVV.

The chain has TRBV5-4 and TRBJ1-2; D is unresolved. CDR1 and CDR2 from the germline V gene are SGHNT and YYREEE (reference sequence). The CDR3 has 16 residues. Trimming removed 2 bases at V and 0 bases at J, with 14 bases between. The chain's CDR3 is CASSLSSGTSNYGYTF. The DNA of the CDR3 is TGTGCCAGCAGCTTATCTTCGGGAACCTCTAACTATGGCTACACCTTC.

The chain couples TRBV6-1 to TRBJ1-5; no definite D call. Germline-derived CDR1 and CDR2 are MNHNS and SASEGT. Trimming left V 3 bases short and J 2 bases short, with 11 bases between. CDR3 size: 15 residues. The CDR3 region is CASSDIPNGNQPQHF. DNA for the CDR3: TGTGCCAGCAGTGACATTCCTAATGGCAATCAGCCCCAGCATTTT.

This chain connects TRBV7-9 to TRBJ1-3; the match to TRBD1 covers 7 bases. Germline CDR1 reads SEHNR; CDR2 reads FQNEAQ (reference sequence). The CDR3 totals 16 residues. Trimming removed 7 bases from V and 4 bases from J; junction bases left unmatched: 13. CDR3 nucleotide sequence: TGTGCCAGCACCACCCGTCAAGGGGGCCCGGGAAACACCATATATTTT. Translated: CASTTRQGGPGNTIYF.

For the CDR3, the DNA is TGTGCCAGCAGCCCAATCAGGGGTCCAGGGTCACCCCTCCACTTT. Amino acids: CASSPIRGPGSPLHF. V gene TRBV7-2 combines with J gene TRBJ1-6; tentatively, D is TRBD1 (6 bases). This CDR3 comprises 15 residues. From germline, CDR1 is SGHTA and CDR2 FQGNSA. The V gene lost 5 bases and the J gene lost 10 bases, with 18 bases spanning the gap.

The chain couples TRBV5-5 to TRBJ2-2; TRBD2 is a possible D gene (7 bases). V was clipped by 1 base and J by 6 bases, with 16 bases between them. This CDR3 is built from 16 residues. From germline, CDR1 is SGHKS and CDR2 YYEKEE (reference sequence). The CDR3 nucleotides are TGTGCCAGCAGCTTGTCGATTCGGGGGGCCTCCGGGGAGCTGTTTTTT. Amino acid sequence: CASSLSIRGASGELFF.

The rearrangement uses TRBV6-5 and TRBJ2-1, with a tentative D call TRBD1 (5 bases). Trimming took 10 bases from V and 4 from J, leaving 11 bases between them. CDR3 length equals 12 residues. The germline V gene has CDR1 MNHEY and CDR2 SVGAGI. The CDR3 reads CATRQRYNEQFF. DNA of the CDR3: TGTGCCACCAGACAGAGATACAATGAGCAGTTCTTC.

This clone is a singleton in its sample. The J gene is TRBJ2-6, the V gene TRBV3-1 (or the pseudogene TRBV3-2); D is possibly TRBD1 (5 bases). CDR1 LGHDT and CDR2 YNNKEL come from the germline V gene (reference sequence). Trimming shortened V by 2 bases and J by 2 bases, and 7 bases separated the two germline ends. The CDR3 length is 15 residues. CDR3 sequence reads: CASSQQGTGANVLTF. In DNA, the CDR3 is TGTGCCAGCAGCCAACAGGGAACTGGGGCCAACGTCCTGACTTTC.

The DNA for the CDR3 is TGTGCCAGCAACCCCGGGCCTTATCAGCCCCAGCATTTT. This sequence encodes CASNPGPYQPQHF. V usage is TRBV12-3 or TRBV12-4 and J usage is TRBJ1-5, with D unresolved. V was cut by 7 bases and J by 5 bases, with 12 bases left in between. The CDR3 is 13 amino acids.

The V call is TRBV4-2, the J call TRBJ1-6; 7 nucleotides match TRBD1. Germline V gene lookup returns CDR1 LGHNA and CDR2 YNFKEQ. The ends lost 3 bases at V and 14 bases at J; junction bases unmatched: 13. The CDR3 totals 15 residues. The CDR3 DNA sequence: TGTGCCAGCAGCCAGGAAAAGACAGGGTGGGTCACCCTCCACTTT. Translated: CASSQEKTGWVTLHF.

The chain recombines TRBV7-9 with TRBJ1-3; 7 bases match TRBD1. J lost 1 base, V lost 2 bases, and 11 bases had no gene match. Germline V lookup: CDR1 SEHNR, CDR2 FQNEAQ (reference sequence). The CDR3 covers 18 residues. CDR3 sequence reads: CASSLLFIGGASGNTIYF. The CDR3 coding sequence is TGTGCCAGCAGCTTACTCTTTATAGGGGGCGCGTCTGGAAACACCATATATTTT.

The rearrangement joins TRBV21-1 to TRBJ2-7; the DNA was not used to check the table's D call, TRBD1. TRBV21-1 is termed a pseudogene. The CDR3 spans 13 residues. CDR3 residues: CASSKIQEYEQYF. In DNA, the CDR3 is TGTGCCAGCAGCAAAATACAAGAATACGAGCAGTACTTC.

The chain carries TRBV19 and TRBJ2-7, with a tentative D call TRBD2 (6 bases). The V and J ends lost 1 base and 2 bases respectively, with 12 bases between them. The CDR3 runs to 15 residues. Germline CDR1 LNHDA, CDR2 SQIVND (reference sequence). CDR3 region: CASSIAGDSPYEQYF. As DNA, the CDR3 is TGTGCCAGTAGTATAGCGGGGGATTCGCCCTACGAGCAGTACTTC.

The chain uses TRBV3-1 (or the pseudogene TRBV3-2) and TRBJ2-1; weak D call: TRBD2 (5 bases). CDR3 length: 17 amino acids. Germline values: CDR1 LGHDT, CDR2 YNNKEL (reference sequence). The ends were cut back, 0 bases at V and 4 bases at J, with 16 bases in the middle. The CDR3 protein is CASSQDPGWELYNEQFF. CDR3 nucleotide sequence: TGTGCCAGCAGCCAAGATCCGGGGTGGGAACTGTACAATGAGCAGTTCTTC.

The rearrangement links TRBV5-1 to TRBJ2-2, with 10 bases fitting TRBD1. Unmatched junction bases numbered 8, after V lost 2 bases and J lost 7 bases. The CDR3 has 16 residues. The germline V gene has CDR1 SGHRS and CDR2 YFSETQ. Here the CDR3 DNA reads TGCGCCAGCAGCTTATTCGGGACAGGGGAAGTCGGGGAGCTGTTTTTT. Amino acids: CASSLFGTGEVGELFF. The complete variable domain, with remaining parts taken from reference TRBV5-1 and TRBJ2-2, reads KAGVTQTPRYLIKTRGQQVTLSCSPISGHRSVSWYQQTPGQGLQFLFEYFSETQRNKGNFPGRFSGRQFSNSRSEMNVSTLELGDSALYLCASSLFGTGEVGELFFGEGSRLTVL.